This T cell receptor (beta chain) was recovered during a study of cytomegalovirus exposure and HLA in healthy donors. Broader study findings: Confirmation in vitro established that a few CMV-associated chains were specific for CMV antigens.

Repertoires were generated with immunoSEQ multiplex PCR, while TCRdb's copy carries only in-frame clones and drops some. The sample includes 100,000 to 120,000 clones, roughly 88% of them seen just once. In regard to this clone: Its matching antigen is unknown.

This CDR3 contains 14 residues. Per the germline V gene, CDR1 is KGHSH and CDR2 is LQKENI. J gave up 1 base and V 5 bases, and 5 bases lay outside the gene matches. Sequencing used PBMCs. This rearrangement joins TRBV18 to TRBJ2-7; 7 bases map to TRBD2. This receptor was obtained from a woman under 30 in good health and CMV-seronegative. In DNA, the CDR3 is TGTGCCAGCTCATCCGGACTAGAGTCCTACGAGCAGTACTTC. Protein sequence: CASSSGLESYEQYF.